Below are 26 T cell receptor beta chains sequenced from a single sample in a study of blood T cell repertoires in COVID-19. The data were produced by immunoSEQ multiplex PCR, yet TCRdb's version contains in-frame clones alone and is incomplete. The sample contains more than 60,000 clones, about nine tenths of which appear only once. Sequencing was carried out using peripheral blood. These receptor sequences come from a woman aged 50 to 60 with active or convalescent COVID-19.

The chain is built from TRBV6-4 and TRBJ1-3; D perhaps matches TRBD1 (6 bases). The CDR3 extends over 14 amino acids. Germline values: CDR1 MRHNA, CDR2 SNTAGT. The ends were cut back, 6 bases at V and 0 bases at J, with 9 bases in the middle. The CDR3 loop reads CASRGRGSGNTIYF. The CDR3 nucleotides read TGTGCCAGCAGGGGCAGGGGCTCTGGAAACACCATATATTTT.

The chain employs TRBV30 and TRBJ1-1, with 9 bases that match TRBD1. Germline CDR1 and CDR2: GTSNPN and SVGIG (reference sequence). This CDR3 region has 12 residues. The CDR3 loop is CASGTGNIEAFF. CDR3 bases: TGTGCTTCGGGGACAGGGAATATTGAAGCTTTCTTT.

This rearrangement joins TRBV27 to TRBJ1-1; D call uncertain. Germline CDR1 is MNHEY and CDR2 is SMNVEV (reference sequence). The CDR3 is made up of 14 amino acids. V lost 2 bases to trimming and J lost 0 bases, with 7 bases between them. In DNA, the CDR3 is TGTGCCAGCAGTTTAGGGAGAATGAACACTGAAGCTTTCTTT. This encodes CASSLGRMNTEAFF.

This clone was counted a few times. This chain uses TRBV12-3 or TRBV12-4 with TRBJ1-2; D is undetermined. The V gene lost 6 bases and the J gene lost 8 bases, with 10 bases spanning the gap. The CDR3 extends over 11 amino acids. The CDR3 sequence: CASRLGFGYTF. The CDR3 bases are TGTGCCAGCAGGCTAGGCTTCGGCTACACCTTC.

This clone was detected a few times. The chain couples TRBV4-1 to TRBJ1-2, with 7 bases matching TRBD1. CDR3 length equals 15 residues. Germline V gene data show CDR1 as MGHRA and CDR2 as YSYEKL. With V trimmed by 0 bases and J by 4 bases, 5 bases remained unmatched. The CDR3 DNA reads TGCGCCAGCAGCCAAGACAGGGGGGAGGTCTATGGCTACACCTTC. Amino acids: CASSQDRGEVYGYTF.

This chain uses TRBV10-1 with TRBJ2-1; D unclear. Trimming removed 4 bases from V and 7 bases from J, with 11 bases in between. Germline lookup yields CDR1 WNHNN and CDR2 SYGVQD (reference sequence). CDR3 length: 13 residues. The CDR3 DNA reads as TGCGCCAGCAGTGTCGCGTCAGGTAATGAGCAGTTCTTC. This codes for CASSVASGNEQFF.

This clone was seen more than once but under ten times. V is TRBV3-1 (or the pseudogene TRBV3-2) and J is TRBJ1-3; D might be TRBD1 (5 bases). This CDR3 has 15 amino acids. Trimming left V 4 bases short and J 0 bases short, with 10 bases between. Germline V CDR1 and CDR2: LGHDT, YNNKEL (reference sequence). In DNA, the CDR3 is TGTGCCAGCAGCCGAGTGGGGCGCTCTGGAAACACCATATATTTT. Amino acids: CASSRVGRSGNTIYF.

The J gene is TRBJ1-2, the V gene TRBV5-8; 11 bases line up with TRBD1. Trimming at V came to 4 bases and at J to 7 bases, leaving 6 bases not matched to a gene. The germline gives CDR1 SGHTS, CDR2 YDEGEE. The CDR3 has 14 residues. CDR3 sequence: CASSTGQGAVGYTF. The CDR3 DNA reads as TGTGCCAGCAGCACCGGACAGGGGGCGGTTGGCTACACCTTC.

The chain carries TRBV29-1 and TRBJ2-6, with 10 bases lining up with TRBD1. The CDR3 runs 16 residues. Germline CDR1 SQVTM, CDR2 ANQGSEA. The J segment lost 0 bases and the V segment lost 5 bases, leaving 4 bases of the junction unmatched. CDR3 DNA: TGCAGCGTTTGGGACAGGGGTTCCTCTGGGGCCAACGTCCTGACTTTC. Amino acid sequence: CSVWDRGSSGANVLTF. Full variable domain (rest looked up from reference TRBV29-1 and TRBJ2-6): SAVISQKPSRDICQRGTSLTIQCQVDSQVTMMFWYRQQPGQSLTLIATANQGSEATYESGFVIDKFPISRPNLTFSTLTVSNMSPEDSSIYLCSVWDRGSSGANVLTFGAGSRLTVL.

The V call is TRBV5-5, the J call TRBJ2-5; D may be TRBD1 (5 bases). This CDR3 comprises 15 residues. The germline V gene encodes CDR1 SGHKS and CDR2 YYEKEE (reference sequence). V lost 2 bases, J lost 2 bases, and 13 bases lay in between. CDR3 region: CASSLGVGPQETQYF. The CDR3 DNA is TGTGCCAGCAGCTTAGGGGTAGGGCCGCAAGAGACCCAGTACTTC. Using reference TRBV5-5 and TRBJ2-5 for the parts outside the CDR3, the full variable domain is DAGVTQSPTHLIKTRGQQVTLRCSPISGHKSVSWYQQVLGQGPQFIFQYYEKEERGRGNFPDRFSARQFPNYSSELNVNALLLGDSALYLCASSLGVGPQETQYFGPGTRLLVL.

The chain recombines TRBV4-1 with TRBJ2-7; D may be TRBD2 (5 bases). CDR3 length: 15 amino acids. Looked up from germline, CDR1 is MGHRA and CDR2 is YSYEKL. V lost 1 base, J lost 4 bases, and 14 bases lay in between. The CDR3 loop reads CASSQGGANSYEQYF. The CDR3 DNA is TGCGCCAGCAGCCAAGGGGGAGCTAATTCTTACGAGCAGTACTTC.

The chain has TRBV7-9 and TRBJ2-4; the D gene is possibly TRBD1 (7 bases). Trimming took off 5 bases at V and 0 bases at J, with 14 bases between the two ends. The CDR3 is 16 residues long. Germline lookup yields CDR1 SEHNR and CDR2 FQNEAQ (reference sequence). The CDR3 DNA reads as TGTGCCAGCAGCGCAGGGGGGAACTTAGCCAAAAACATTCAGTACTTC. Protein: CASSAGGNLAKNIQYF.

The CDR3 bases are TGCGCCAGCAGCTTGCGGCAGGGGGCCGCCGGGGACACTGAAGCTTTCTTT. This gives the protein CASSLRQGAAGDTEAFF. This chain connects TRBV5-1 to TRBJ1-1, with 8 nucleotides matching TRBD1. J was trimmed by 3 bases and V by 1 base; bases with no gene match: 11. This CDR3 is built from 17 residues. Germline CDR1 reads SGHRS; CDR2 reads YFSETQ.

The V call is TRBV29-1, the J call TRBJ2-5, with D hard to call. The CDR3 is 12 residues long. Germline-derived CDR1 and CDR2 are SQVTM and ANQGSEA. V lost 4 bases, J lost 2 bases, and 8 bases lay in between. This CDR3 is CSVGAPQETQYF. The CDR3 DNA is TGCAGCGTTGGCGCGCCGCAAGAGACCCAGTACTTC. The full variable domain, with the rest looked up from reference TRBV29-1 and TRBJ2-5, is SAVISQKPSRDICQRGTSLTIQCQVDSQVTMMFWYRQQPGQSLTLIATANQGSEATYESGFVIDKFPISRPNLTFSTLTVSNMSPEDSSIYLCSVGAPQETQYFGPGTRLLVL.

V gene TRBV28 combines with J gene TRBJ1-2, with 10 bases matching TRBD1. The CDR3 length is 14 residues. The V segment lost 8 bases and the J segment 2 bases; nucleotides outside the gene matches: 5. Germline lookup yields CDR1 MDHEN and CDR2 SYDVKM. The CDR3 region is CASGKGQGNYGYTF. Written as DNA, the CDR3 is TGTGCCAGCGGAAAGGGACAGGGGAACTATGGCTACACCTTC.

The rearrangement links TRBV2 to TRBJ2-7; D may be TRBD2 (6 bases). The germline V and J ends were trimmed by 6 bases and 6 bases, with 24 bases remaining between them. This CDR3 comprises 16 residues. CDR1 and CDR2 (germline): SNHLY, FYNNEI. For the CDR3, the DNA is TGTGCCAGCAGACAAACAACGGGGGTCGCTTCTGGCGAGCAGTACTTC. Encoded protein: CASRQTTGVASGEQYF. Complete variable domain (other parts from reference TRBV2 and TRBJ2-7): EPEVTQTPSHQVTQMGQEVILRCVPISNHLYFYWYRQILGQKVEFLVSFYNNEISEKSEIFDDQFSVERPDGSNFTLKIRSTKLEDSAMYFCASRQTTGVASGEQYFGPGTRLTVT.

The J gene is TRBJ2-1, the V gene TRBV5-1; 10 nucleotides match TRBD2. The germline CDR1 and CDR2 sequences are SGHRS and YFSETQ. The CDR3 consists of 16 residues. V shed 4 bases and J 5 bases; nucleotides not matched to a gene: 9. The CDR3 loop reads CASSRAGTSEDNEQFF. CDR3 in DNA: TGCGCCAGCAGCCGCGCCGGGACTAGCGAGGACAATGAGCAGTTCTTC.

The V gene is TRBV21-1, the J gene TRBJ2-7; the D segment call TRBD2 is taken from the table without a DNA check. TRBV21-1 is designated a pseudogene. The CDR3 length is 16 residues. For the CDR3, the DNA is TGTGCCAGCAGCCACAAAACCCCGGGACTAGCGGGTGAGCAGTACTTC. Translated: CASSHKTPGLAGEQYF.

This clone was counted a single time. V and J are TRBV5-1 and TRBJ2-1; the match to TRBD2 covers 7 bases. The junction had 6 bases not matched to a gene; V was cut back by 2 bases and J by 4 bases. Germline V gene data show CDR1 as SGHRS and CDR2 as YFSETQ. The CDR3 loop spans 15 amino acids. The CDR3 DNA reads TGCGCCAGCAGCTTCGAGGGAGGGAGGTACAATGAGCAGTTCTTC. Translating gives CASSFEGGRYNEQFF.

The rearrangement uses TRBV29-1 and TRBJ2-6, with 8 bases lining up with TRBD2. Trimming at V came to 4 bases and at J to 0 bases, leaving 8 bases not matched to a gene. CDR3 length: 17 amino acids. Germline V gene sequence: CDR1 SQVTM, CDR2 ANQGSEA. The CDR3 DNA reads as TGCAGCGTTGCTGAACCAGCGGGAGCCTCTGGGGCCAACGTCCTGACTTTC. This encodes CSVAEPAGASGANVLTF.

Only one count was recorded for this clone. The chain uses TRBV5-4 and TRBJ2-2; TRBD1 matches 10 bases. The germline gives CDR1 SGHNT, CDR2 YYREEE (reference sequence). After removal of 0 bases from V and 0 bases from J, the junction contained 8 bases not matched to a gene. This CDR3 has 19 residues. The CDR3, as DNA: TGTGCCAGCAGCTTGGGACCGGGACAGGGGATCCCGAACACCGGGGAGCTGTTTTTT. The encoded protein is CASSLGPGQGIPNTGELFF.

The CDR3 region is CAINGGPFTGELFF. The CDR3 nucleotides read TGTGCCATTAACGGGGGGCCTTTCACCGGGGAGCTGTTTTTT. The rearrangement joins TRBV6-5 to TRBJ2-2, with D tentatively TRBD2 (7 bases). CDR3 length: 14 residues. Trimming cost V 10 bases and J 4 bases, with 16 bases left between them. The germline V gene has CDR1 MNHEY and CDR2 SVGAGI.

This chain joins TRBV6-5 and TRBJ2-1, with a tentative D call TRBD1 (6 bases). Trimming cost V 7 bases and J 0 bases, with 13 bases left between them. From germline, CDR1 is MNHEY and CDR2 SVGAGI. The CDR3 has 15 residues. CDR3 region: CASTRDMSSYNEQFF. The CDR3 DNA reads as TGTGCCAGCACCCGGGACATGAGCTCCTACAATGAGCAGTTCTTC.

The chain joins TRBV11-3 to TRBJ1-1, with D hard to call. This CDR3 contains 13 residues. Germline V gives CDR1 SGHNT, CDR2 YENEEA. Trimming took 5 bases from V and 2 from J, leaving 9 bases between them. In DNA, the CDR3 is TGTGCCAGCAGCCGTAACAGAAACACTGAAGCTTTCTTT. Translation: CASSRNRNTEAFF.

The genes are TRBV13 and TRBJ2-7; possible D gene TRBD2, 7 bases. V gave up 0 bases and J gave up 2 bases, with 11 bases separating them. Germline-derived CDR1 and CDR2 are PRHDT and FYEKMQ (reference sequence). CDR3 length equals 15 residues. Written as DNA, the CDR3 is TGTGCCAGCAGCTTAGGGCGGGGGCCCACCTACGAGCAGTACTTC. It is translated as CASSLGRGPTYEQYF.

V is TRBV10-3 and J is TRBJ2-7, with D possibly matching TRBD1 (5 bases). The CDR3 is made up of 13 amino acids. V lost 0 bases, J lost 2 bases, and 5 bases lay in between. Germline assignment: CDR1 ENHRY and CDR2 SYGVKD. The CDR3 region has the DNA TGTGCCATCAGTGAGTCAGGGGCCTACGAGCAGTACTTC. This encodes CAISESGAYEQYF.